What follows are 17 T cell receptor beta chains derived from one specimen sequenced in a study of blood T cells in healthy people across ages. A second about 7 to 11 cycle PCR used barcoded and J-beta primers. In TCRdb, the 5' RACE reads were re-called with MiXCR into one record per CDR3 protein. The profile shows approximately 810,000 distinct CDR3 sequences, 29% of them singletons. Sequencing was done on a sample of blood. These receptors were taken from a woman of 80 years or more in good health.

This clonotype was seen many times. This sequence joins TRBV12-3 or TRBV12-4 and TRBJ1-1; possibly TRBD1 for D (5 bases). CDR3 length equals 14 residues. V was pared by 4 bases and J by 5 bases, with 14 bases between. CDR3 loop: CASSSPGTGTEAFF. Here the CDR3 DNA reads TGTGCCAGCAGTTCACCCGGGACGGGGACTGAAGCTTTCTTT.

In this sample, this clonotype turned up many times. V and J are TRBV21-1 and TRBJ2-4; TRBD2 is the table's D call, not checked against the DNA. TRBV21-1 is a known pseudogene. The length of the CDR3 is 14 residues. CDR3 DNA sequence: TGTGCCAGCCTAGCGGGGGGGAATCTGGGCATTCAGTACTTC. This sequence encodes CASLAGGNLGIQYF.

This clonotype has a count of ten or more. The chain recombines TRBV7-2 with TRBJ1-2; TRBD1 aligns across 11 bases. The V gene end was trimmed by 3 bases and the J gene end by 4 bases; junction bases not matched to a gene: 4. The CDR3 extends over 15 amino acids. CDR1 and CDR2 (germline): SGHTA, FQGNSA. DNA of the CDR3: TGTGCCAGCAGCTTTGGGACAGGGGGAAGCTATGGCTACACCTTC. Translating it yields CASSFGTGGSYGYTF.

This clonotype has a count of ten or more. Here the CDR3 reads CASGVPRSSYNEQFF. CDR3 DNA: TGTGCCTCAGGGGTTCCAAGGAGCTCCTACAATGAGCAGTTCTTC. The chain combines TRBV12-3 or TRBV12-4 with TRBJ2-1; TRBD1 is a possible D gene (6 bases). The CDR3 runs to 15 residues. Trimming removed 11 bases at V and 0 bases at J, with 17 bases between.

This clonotype showed up many times. V is TRBV28 and J is TRBJ2-7, with D perhaps assigned TRBD1 or TRBD2 (5 bases each). This CDR3 comprises 14 residues. V lost 7 bases to trimming and J lost 2 bases, with 15 bases between them. The germline V gene has CDR1 MDHEN and CDR2 SYDVKM. CDR3 sequence (DNA): TGTGCCAGCAACGTTTGGGACCGAACCTACGAGCAGTACTTC. This translates into CASNVWDRTYEQYF.

The chain combines TRBV12-3 or TRBV12-4 with TRBJ1-1; 7 nucleotides match TRBD1. The CDR3 extends over 15 amino acids. V lost 7 bases and J lost 0; bases outside the gene matches: 8. Written as DNA, the CDR3 is TGTGCCAGCAAAACCCACAGGGGAGTGAACACTGAAGCTTTCTTT. Protein: CASKTHRGVNTEAFF.

The chain carries TRBV7-2 and TRBJ2-5; D possibly corresponds to TRBD2 (5 bases). The CDR3 contains 13 residues. The V end was cut by 8 bases, the J end by 5 bases, with 15 bases between. Per germline, CDR1 SGHTA and CDR2 FQGNSA. The CDR3 DNA is TGTGCCAGCTCTCGGGATGGCGTGGAGACCCAGTACTTC. Translation: CASSRDGVETQYF. The full variable domain, rest sourced from reference TRBV7-2 and TRBJ2-5, is GAGVSQSPSNKVTEKGKDVELRCDPISGHTALYWYRQSLGQGLEFLIYFQGNSAPDKSGLPSDRFSAERTGGSVSTLTIQRTQQEDSAVYLCASSRDGVETQYFGPGTRLLVL.

The gene calls are TRBV6-6 and TRBJ1-6; a weak D match, TRBD1 (5 bases). CDR3 length equals 12 residues. Germline lookup yields CDR1 MNHNY and CDR2 SVGAGI (reference sequence). Trimming left V 5 bases short and J 12 bases short, with 11 bases between. CDR3 bases: TGTGCCAGCAGTAAACAAGGGGTACCCCTCCACTTT. It yields the protein CASSKQGVPLHF.

For this clonotype: Possible read error: a much larger clone is one base away. The chain uses TRBV14 and TRBJ2-4; possible D gene TRBD1, 5 bases. Germline CDR1 and CDR2: SGHDN and FVKESK. This CDR3 has 14 residues. V lost 0 bases to trimming and J lost 13 bases, with 16 bases between them. The DNA for the CDR3 is TGTGCCAGCAGCCAAGAGGCAGGACAAGAGATCCAGTACTTC. It encodes CASSQEAGQEIQYF.

This clonotype was observed a few times. The chain combines TRBV20-1 with TRBJ2-7; 7 bases are a match to TRBD1. This CDR3 has 14 amino acids. The V and J ends lost 7 bases and 2 bases, in that order; junction bases with no gene match: 11. The germline V gene encodes CDR1 DFQATT and CDR2 SNEGSKA (reference sequence). This CDR3 reads CSVRKQGIAYEQYF. The DNA of the CDR3 is TGCAGTGTTCGGAAACAGGGGATCGCCTACGAGCAGTACTTC.

The gene calls are TRBV2 and TRBJ1-5; tentative D call: TRBD1 (5 bases). Germline CDR1 reads SNHLY; CDR2 reads FYNNEI. This CDR3 contains 15 residues. The V end lost 6 bases, the J end lost 0 bases, and 12 bases lay between the germline ends. CDR3 sequence: CASSVLGPSNQPQHF. DNA for the CDR3: TGTGCCAGCAGCGTCTTGGGACCTAGCAATCAGCCCCAGCATTTT.

Concerning this clonotype: A read error may be the cause here, since a much bigger clone is one base away. The chain employs TRBV24-1 and TRBJ2-5; TRBD1 aligns across 7 bases. The J call may be mistaken, given a closer DNA end match to TRBJ2-7. Per germline, CDR1 KGHDR and CDR2 SFDVKD. The CDR3 has 15 residues. CDR3 in amino acids: CATSDLRTGSHEQYF. For the CDR3, the DNA is TGTGCCACCAGTGATCTCAGGACAGGCTCCCACGAGCAGTACTTC.

The V and J genes are TRBV25-1 and TRBJ2-5; TRBD2 might be the D (6 bases). Germline V CDR1 and CDR2: MGHDK, SYGVNS. This CDR3 comprises 15 residues. Trimming took off 3 bases at V and 2 bases at J, with 13 bases between the two ends. DNA of the CDR3: TGTGCCAGCAGTGATCCGGGGGTAAAGCAAGAGACCCAGTACTTC. Amino acid sequence: CASSDPGVKQETQYF. The variable domain in full, completed from reference TRBV25-1 and TRBJ2-5, reads EADIYQTPRYLVIGTGKKITLECSQTMGHDKMYWYQQDPGMELHLIHYSYGVNSTEKGDLSSESTVSRIRTEHFPLTLESARPSHTSQYLCASSDPGVKQETQYFGPGTRLLVL.

CDR3 nucleotides: TGCAGTGCTACTGACAGGGATAAGCTTCGATCGACTGAAGCTTTCTTT. Translated, it gives CSATDRDKLRSTEAFF. The chain carries TRBV20-1 and TRBJ1-1; 7 bases map to TRBD1. Germline-derived CDR1 and CDR2 are DFQATT and SNEGSKA (reference sequence). The CDR3 contains 16 residues. Trimming removed 4 bases from V and 5 bases from J; junction bases left unmatched: 16.

The sample holds many counts of this clonotype. V and J are TRBV7-2 and TRBJ2-5, with TRBD1 identical over 7 bases. Losses at the gene ends were 1 base for V and 5 bases for J; bases not matched to a gene: 10. The CDR3 contains 16 residues. The germline V gene has CDR1 SGHTA and CDR2 FQGNSA. CDR3 sequence reads: CASSLGGGHSGETQYF. The CDR3 region has the DNA TGTGCCAGCAGCTTAGGAGGGGGCCACTCGGGGGAGACCCAGTACTTC.

The chain joins TRBV7-2 to TRBJ2-1; TRBD2 agrees at 7 bases. The junction had 15 bases not matched to a gene; V was cut back by 5 bases and J by 8 bases. The germline V gene encodes CDR1 SGHTA and CDR2 FQGNSA. The CDR3 has 16 amino acids. CDR3 sequence (DNA): TGTGCCAGCAGCACCCGGGAGGCTAGCAGCCCCCATGAGCAGTTCTTC. Translation gives CASSTREASSPHEQFF. Supplemented by reference TRBV7-2 and TRBJ2-1, the full variable domain reads GAGVSQSPSNKVTEKGKDVELRCDPISGHTALYWYRQSLGQGLEFLIYFQGNSAPDKSGLPSDRFSAERTGGSVSTLTIQRTQQEDSAVYLCASSTREASSPHEQFFGPGTRLTVL.

Remarks on this clonotype: This may be a read error, as it is one base from a much larger clone. The V gene is TRBV7-6, the J gene TRBJ2-7, with D perhaps TRBD1 or TRBD2 (7 bases each). The germline V gene has CDR1 SGHVS and CDR2 FNYEAQ. The CDR3 is made up of 16 amino acids. CDR3 sequence (DNA): TGTGCCCGCAGCTCAGGGGGGGGCACTAACCTCTACGAGCAGTACTTC. This sequence encodes CARSSGGGTNLYEQYF.